Here is one T cell receptor (beta chain) with its context. The data were obtained in a study of T cell repertoires in aging, cancer and after chemotherapy. Study-level background: Healthy donor repertoires were recorded over several months to years and showed clear clonal overlap.

A mixed TRB-A/B primer pool amplified rearranged TRB by multiplex touch-down PCR. One entry per CDR3 protein results from TCRdb running MiXCR on the multiplex PCR reads. The sample lists approximately 4,900 distinct CDR3 sequences, approximately 30% occurring once. Peripheral blood genomic DNA, not sorted cells or RNA, was the template. The sample consisted of blood. The TCR comes from a human donor in good health.

Written as DNA, the CDR3 is TGTGCCAGCAGTGAGAAACCGGTACCTCGAGGGACCCAGTACTTC. Amino acid sequence: CASSEKPVPRGTQYF. This chain links TRBV6-1 with TRBJ2-5; D uncertain. The CDR3 consists of 15 residues. Per germline, CDR1 MNHNS and CDR2 SASEGT. V was pared by 3 bases and J by 7 bases, with 18 bases between.